Listed below are T cell receptor beta chains from one sample, sequenced in a study of T cell responses to AZD1222 COVID-19 vaccine. Produced via immunoSEQ multiplex PCR; TCRdb's table is partial and in-frame only. Among around 92,000 clones listed, about nine tenths were seen once. The input for sequencing was peripheral blood, taken on day 0 of AZD1222 vaccination. Every receptor here comes from an adult in good health. Both conserved end residues are part of each CDR3. A D gene is named only where the DNA matches it firmly. Clone size is stated in some rows and not others, as once, few, many or a class when expanded.

v_gene	d_gene	abundance	j_gene	CDR3nt	CDR3aa
TRBV2	TRBD2	.	TRBJ2-2	TGTGCCAGCAGTTGGGAAGCGGGAACCGGGGAGCTGTTTTTT	CASSWEAGTGELFF
TRBV4-3	TRBD2	.	TRBJ2-1	TGCGCCAGCAGCCAAGCGCTTCTAGCGGGGGGCAATGAGCAGTTCTTC	CASSQALLAGGNEQFF
TRBV5-1	.	.	TRBJ1-3	TGCGCCAGCAGCTTGGCTGGATACGGAAACACCATATATTTT	CASSLAGYGNTIYF
TRBV6-5	.	.	TRBJ1-1	TGTGCCAGCAACAGGGCCACTGAAGCTTTCTTT	CASNRATEAFF
TRBV27	.	.	TRBJ1-1	TGTGCCAGCAGTTTAGGAGCGGGTTTGAACACTGAAGCTTTCTTT	CASSLGAGLNTEAFF
TRBV7-2	TRBD1	.	TRBJ1-2	TGTGCCAGCAGCCCTCGGACAGGGGATATTGGCTATGGCTACACCTTC	CASSPRTGDIGYGYTF
TRBV7-9	.	.	TRBJ2-1	TGTGCCAGCAGCTTAGCGCCCGGGGTCAGTGAGCAGTTCTTC	CASSLAPGVSEQFF
TRBV6-5	.	.	TRBJ1-5	TGTGCCAGCAGTTACTCGGTAACAGACAATCAGCCCCAGCATTTT	CASSYSVTDNQPQHF
TRBV4-3	TRBD1	.	TRBJ2-3	TGCGCCAGCAGCCGCCGTCGGGACAGGGAGACAGATACGCAGTATTTT	CASSRRRDRETDTQYF
TRBV18	.	.	TRBJ2-7	TGTGCCAGCTCACCACAAGGCTCCTACGAGCAGTACTTC	CASSPQGSYEQYF
TRBV25-1	.	.	TRBJ1-4	TGTGCCAGCTCAAGGACTAATGAAAAACTGTTTTTT	CASSRTNEKLFF
TRBV27	.	.	TRBJ1-1	TGTGCCAGCAGTTTATCGGGAGGCCTCGGGAACACTGAAGCTTTCTTT	CASSLSGGLGNTEAFF
TRBV27	.	.	TRBJ1-2	TGTGCCAGCAGTTTGACGGGAGACTATGGCTACACCTTC	CASSLTGDYGYTF
TRBV7-8	TRBD2	.	TRBJ2-5	TGTGCCAGCAGCTTACTCGGGAGGGTCCAAGAGACCCAGTACTTC	CASSLLGRVQETQYF
TRBV3-1/TRBV3-2	.	.	TRBJ1-5	TGTGCCAGCAGCCAGGGTACCAATCAGCCCCAGCATTTT	CASSQGTNQPQHF
TRBV13	.	.	TRBJ2-3	TGTGCCAGCAGCTCCCGACTAGTCGAATTCACAGATACGCAGTATTTT	CASSSRLVEFTDTQYF
TRBV9	.	.	TRBJ2-3	TGTGCCAGCAGCGGAGAAAGGAGTGGGGTGGATTTT	CASSGERSGVDF
TRBV28	.	.	TRBJ2-4	TGTGCCAGCAGTTTATCTGGGGAGCTAGCCAAAAACATTCAGTACTTC	CASSLSGELAKNIQYF
TRBV7-9	.	.	TRBJ1-2	TGTGCCAGCAGCCCCCGTGGCAGCGCTAACTATGGCTACACCTTC	CASSPRGSANYGYTF
TRBV7-2	.	.	TRBJ1-6	TGTGCCAGCAGTTTCCAAGGGGACCCGGGGGGTTCACCCCTCCACTTT	CASSFQGDPGGSPLHF
TRBV28	TRBD2	few	TRBJ2-7	TGTGCCAGCAGTTCTAGCGGGACCTCCTACGAGCAGTACTTC	CASSSSGTSYEQYF
TRBV7-2	.	.	TRBJ2-7	TGTGCCAGCAGATACTCCGTGGGGTTCTACCCCTACGAGCAGTACTTC	CASRYSVGFYPYEQYF
TRBV6-4	.	.	TRBJ1-5	TGTGCCAGCAGTGACTCGGAAACCCAGCCCCAGCATTTT	CASSDSETQPQHF
TRBV7-8	.	.	TRBJ2-5	TGTGCCAGCAGCCCCCGCAGGGAGACCCAGTACTTC	CASSPRRETQYF
TRBV18	.	.	TRBJ1-5	TGTGCCAGCTCTCCTGGACAGAGAGATAGCAATCAGCCCCAGCATTTT	CASSPGQRDSNQPQHF
TRBV11-2	.	.	TRBJ1-1	TGTGCCAGCAGCTTAGCCAGGGAGGCTTTCTTT	CASSLAREAFF
TRBV5-1	TRBD2	once	TRBJ2-7	TGCGCCAGCAGCTTGACCGGGACTAGCGGGAGCGAGCAGTACTTC	CASSLTGTSGSEQYF
TRBV11-1	.	once	TRBJ1-3	TGTGCCAGCAGCTTAGCCCTCCAGGCGGCTGGAAACACCATATATTTT	CASSLALQAAGNTIYF
TRBV27	.	.	TRBJ2-5	TGTGCCAGCAGTTTAGGAGGGGTGCAAGAGACCCAGTACTTC	CASSLGGVQETQYF
TRBV24-1	.	.	TRBJ2-2	TGTGCCACCAGTGTAGGGCAGACCGGGGAGCTGTTTTTT	CATSVGQTGELFF
TRBV2	TRBD2	.	TRBJ2-1	TGTGCCAGTGCTAAGACTAGCGCCTACAATGAGCAGTTCTTC	CASAKTSAYNEQFF
TRBV7-2	TRBD2	.	TRBJ2-7	TGTGCCAGCAGCTCACTAGCGGGGGGAATCGAGCAGTACTTC	CASSSLAGGIEQYF
TRBV24-1	.	once	TRBJ2-3	TGTGCCACCTCATTGGGAGATACGCAGTATTTT	CATSLGDTQYF
TRBV12-3/TRBV12-4	.	once	TRBJ2-7	TGTGCCAGCAGGAAATTAGCGGACTACGAGCAGTACTTC	CASRKLADYEQYF
TRBV12-3/TRBV12-4	.	.	TRBJ1-1	TGTGCCAGCGAAGGTGGTCTATTGGCTGAAGCTTTCTTT	CASEGGLLAEAFF
TRBV12-3/TRBV12-4	.	.	TRBJ1-5	TGTGCCAGCAGTCCTCGGGGAAATCAGCCCCAGCATTTT	CASSPRGNQPQHF
TRBV4-2	TRBD2	.	TRBJ2-5	TGTGCCAGCAGCCAGGAACCAGCGGGATCGGGAGAGACCCAGTACTTC	CASSQEPAGSGETQYF
TRBV24-1	.	few	TRBJ1-5	TGTGCCACCAGTGATCCCCCGGACGGGCCCCAGCATTTT	CATSDPPDGPQHF
TRBV6-5	.	.	TRBJ1-1	TGTGCCAGCAGCCAGGACGGAGACACTGAAGCTTTCTTT	CASSQDGDTEAFF
TRBV3-1/TRBV3-2	.	.	TRBJ1-2	TGTGCCAGCAGCCCGAGACAGGCGCGTGGCTACACCTTC	CASSPRQARGYTF
TRBV3-1/TRBV3-2	.	.	TRBJ2-6	TGTGCCACCCTAAACTCTGGGGCCAACGTCCTGACTTTC	CATLNSGANVLTF
TRBV10-3	TRBD1	.	TRBJ1-2	TGTGCCATCAGTGAGGGGACAGGGCAACCCAACTATGGCTACACCTTC	CAISEGTGQPNYGYTF